The 29 T cell receptor beta chains below all came from one sample that was sequenced in a study of cytomegalovirus exposure and HLA in healthy donors. 13 Jbeta primers and 60 Vbeta primers were used for the PCR. Assay used: immunoSEQ multiplex PCR; TCRdb lists only in-frame clones, some missing. The data hold roughly 200,000 clones, with approximately 70% observed a single time. The specimen was PBMCs. Receptors were obtained from a woman in her twenties or thirties in good health and CMV-seronegative.

CDR3 in DNA: TGTGCCAGCATGGCGGGAGTGGGGTCGGGTGAGCAGTTCTTC. Its protein product is CASMAGVGSGEQFF. The chain joins TRBV2 to TRBJ2-1; 7 positions agree with TRBD2. Unmatched junction bases numbered 12, after V lost 7 bases and J lost 9 bases. The length of the CDR3 is 14 residues. Germline-derived CDR1 and CDR2 are SNHLY and FYNNEI. The full variable domain, with the rest looked up from reference TRBV2 and TRBJ2-1, is EPEVTQTPSHQVTQMGQEVILRCVPISNHLYFYWYRQILGQKVEFLVSFYNNEISEKSEIFDDQFSVERPDGSNFTLKIRSTKLEDSAMYFCASMAGVGSGEQFFGPGTRLTVL.

CDR3 sequence (DNA): TGTGCCAGCAGCTTAGGGATGACAGACTATGGCTACACCTTC. This translates into CASSLGMTDYGYTF. V gene TRBV7-2 combines with J gene TRBJ1-2; D might be TRBD1 (5 bases). This CDR3 spans 14 amino acids. The germline V gene has CDR1 SGHTA and CDR2 FQGNSA. With 1 base removed from V and 3 bases from J, the gap between germline ends came to 9 bases.

The sample holds a few counts of this clone. The rearrangement links TRBV7-3 to TRBJ1-2; TRBD1 might be the D (6 bases). The V end lost 4 bases, the J end lost 8 bases, and 14 bases lay between the germline ends. Germline CDR1 reads SGHTA; CDR2 reads FQGTGA. The CDR3 has 13 residues. CDR3 in DNA: TGTGCCAGCAGCTCACAGGGTTCTGAGGGCTACACCTTC. Its translation: CASSSQGSEGYTF. The complete variable domain, with remaining parts taken from reference TRBV7-3 and TRBJ1-2, reads GAGVSQTPSNKVTEKGKYVELRCDPISGHTALYWYRQSLGQGPEFLIYFQGTGAADDSGLPNDRFFAVRPEGSVSTLKIQRTERGDSAVYLCASSSQGSEGYTFGSGTRLTVV.

V usage is TRBV30 and J usage is TRBJ1-6; tentative D call: TRBD1 (6 bases). CDR3 length: 14 residues. CDR1 and CDR2 (germline): GTSNPN, SVGIG (reference sequence). Trimming took off 5 bases at V and 10 bases at J, with 18 bases between the two ends. As DNA, the CDR3 is TGTGCCTGGGACCCAACAGGGAGATTCTCACCCCTCCACTTT. Residues: CAWDPTGRFSPLHF.

V is TRBV5-1 and J is TRBJ2-5; a possible D gene is TRBD1 (6 bases). Germline-derived CDR1 and CDR2 are SGHRS and YFSETQ. This CDR3 comprises 16 residues. With 0 bases removed from V and 3 bases from J, the gap between germline ends came to 15 bases. The CDR3: CASSLVGTDREETQYF. The CDR3 DNA reads as TGCGCCAGCAGCTTGGTGGGTACGGACAGAGAAGAGACCCAGTACTTC. Supplemented by reference TRBV5-1 and TRBJ2-5, the full variable domain reads KAGVTQTPRYLIKTRGQQVTLSCSPISGHRSVSWYQQTPGQGLQFLFEYFSETQRNKGNFPGRFSGRQFSNSRSEMNVSTLELGDSALYLCASSLVGTDREETQYFGPGTRLLVL.

The chain is built from TRBV10-1 and TRBJ2-3, with D tentatively TRBD1 (6 bases). This CDR3 is built from 13 residues. Trimming removed 5 bases from V and 3 bases from J, with 9 bases in between. The germline CDR1 and CDR2 sequences are WNHNN and SYGVQD (reference sequence). The CDR3 coding sequence is TGCGCCAGCAGTTCAGGGGAAACAGATACGCAGTATTTT. As protein: CASSSGETDTQYF.

V gene TRBV18 combines with J gene TRBJ2-1; TRBD2 matches at 9 bases. The CDR3 is 14 residues long. From germline, CDR1 is KGHSH and CDR2 LQKENI. With 3 bases clipped from V and 6 bases from J, the junction kept 3 bases outside the gene matches. CDR3 DNA: TGTGCCAGCTCACCTCTAGCGGGGCTCAATGAGCAGTTCTTC. Its translation is CASSPLAGLNEQFF.

The genes are TRBV4-3 and TRBJ2-5; a weak D match, TRBD2 (5 bases). Matching the DNA end better, TRBJ2-7 makes the J call doubtful. Germline V gene lookup returns CDR1 LGHNA and CDR2 YSLEER. The CDR3 contains 14 residues. CDR3 loop: CASSLSASSYEQYF. CDR3 bases: TGCGCCAGCAGCCTTAGCGCTAGCTCCTACGAGCAGTACTTC.

The chain links TRBV4-2 to TRBJ1-2; D gene unclear. Germline CDR1 and CDR2: LGHNA and YNFKEQ. Deletions cut 0 bases from V and 6 bases from J, with 17 bases between. The CDR3 length is 16 residues. The CDR3 sequence: CASSQDGSPDSHGYTF. CDR3 sequence (DNA): TGTGCCAGCAGCCAAGATGGGTCCCCAGACTCTCATGGCTACACCTTC.

The chain recombines TRBV7-6 with TRBJ2-5, with 11 positions matching TRBD2. Germline assignment: CDR1 SGHVS and CDR2 FNYEAQ. The ends lost 1 base at V and 2 bases at J; junction bases unmatched: 3. The CDR3 loop spans 16 amino acids. CDR3: CASSLGTSGGQETQYF. As DNA, the CDR3 is TGTGCCAGCAGCTTAGGTACTAGCGGGGGACAAGAGACCCAGTACTTC.

This chain connects TRBV4-3 to TRBJ2-3; 9 nucleotides align to TRBD2. V was pared by 0 bases and J by 6 bases, with 10 bases of the junction left unmatched. CDR3 length: 17 amino acids. Germline CDR1 LGHNA, CDR2 YSLEER. CDR3 DNA sequence: TGCGCCAGCAGCCAAGACTTAAGCGGGGGGCGCGACGATACGCAGTATTTT. Translation: CASSQDLSGGRDDTQYF.

This clone appeared a single time. The same CDR3 arises from other DNA sequences in this sample as well. This chain joins TRBV5-4 and TRBJ1-2; unclear D gene. The CDR3 has 14 amino acids. Looked up from germline, CDR1 is SGHNT and CDR2 is YYREEE (reference sequence). The V end lost 3 bases, the J end lost 6 bases, and 15 bases lay between the germline ends. The CDR3 here is CASSSDSARDGYTF. The DNA for the CDR3 is TGTGCCAGCAGCTCCGACTCTGCCCGAGATGGCTACACCTTC.

The gene calls are TRBV7-2 and TRBJ1-2; 11 bases are shared with TRBD1. Germline V CDR1 and CDR2: SGHTA, FQGNSA. Trimming cost V 5 bases and J 2 bases; bases outside gene matches: 7. The CDR3 extends over 16 amino acids. CDR3 in amino acids: CASSARTGGGNYGYTF. The CDR3 nucleotides are TGTGCCAGCAGCGCAAGGACAGGGGGCGGAAACTATGGCTACACCTTC.

The J gene is TRBJ1-2, the V gene TRBV28, with D perhaps TRBD1 (6 bases). This CDR3 has 12 amino acids. The V gene lost 6 bases and the J gene lost 4 bases, with 9 bases spanning the gap. Germline loops: CDR1 MDHEN, CDR2 SYDVKM. Here the CDR3 reads CASSGQTYGYTF. DNA for the CDR3: TGTGCCAGCAGCGGACAGACCTATGGCTACACCTTC.

Of note for this clone: The junction does not match germline at one end; this may be a read error. The rearrangement links TRBV9 to TRBJ2-2; 10 nucleotides agree with TRBD1. Germline CDR1 and CDR2: SGDLS and YYNGEE. The CDR3 length is 16 residues. The CDR3 here is CTSSATPGTGAGELFF. In DNA form, the CDR3 reads TGTACCAGCAGCGCAACTCCCGGGACAGGGGCCGGGGAGCTGTTTTTT.

V is TRBV4-1 and J is TRBJ1-5; D call uncertain. This CDR3 region has 16 residues. Trimming removed 4 bases at V and 3 bases at J, with 16 bases between. Looked up from germline, CDR1 is MGHRA and CDR2 is YSYEKL. CDR3 loop: CASSRSLYSPNQPQHF. DNA for the CDR3: TGCGCCAGCAGCCGATCACTCTACAGCCCCAATCAGCCCCAGCATTTT.

This chain links TRBV5-6 with TRBJ2-7, with D possibly TRBD2 on 6 matching bases. The CDR3 is 13 residues long. V lost 4 bases and J lost 0, with 8 bases in between. Germline CDR1 is SGHDT and CDR2 is YYEEEE. The CDR3 sequence is CASSGRSSYEQYF. The CDR3 DNA is TGTGCCAGCAGCGGGAGGAGCTCCTACGAGCAGTACTTC. The full variable domain, in which reference TRBV5-6 and TRBJ2-7 provide the parts outside the CDR3, is DAGVTQSPTHLIKTRGQQVTLRCSPKSGHDTVSWYQQALGQGPQFIFQYYEEEERQRGNFPDRFSGHQFPNYSSELNVNALLLGDSALYLCASSGRSSYEQYFGPGTRLTVT.

Concerning this clone itself: Its ends do not fully match the called genes, so a read error is possible. The chain links TRBV6-5 to TRBJ1-2; 7 bases align to TRBD1. This CDR3 contains 14 residues. Per the germline V gene, CDR1 is MNHEY and CDR2 is SVGAGI. The CDR3 loop is CASSYLGQEKFTSF. For the CDR3, the DNA is TGTGCCAGCAGTTACCTAGGACAGGAAAAGTTTACAAGCTTC.

This chain connects TRBV29-1 to TRBJ2-1, with 12 bases aligning to TRBD2. The CDR3 spans 15 residues. Per the germline V gene, CDR1 is SQVTM and CDR2 is ANQGSEA. V was pared by 7 bases and J by 3 bases, with 7 bases of the junction left unmatched. DNA for the CDR3: TGCAGCGCCAGGAGACTAGCGGGGGTCTACAATGAGCAGTTCTTC. Protein product: CSARRLAGVYNEQFF.

The count of this clone is one. CDR3 nucleotides: TGCGCCAGCAGCCAAGGGATAGCAGGGATTGACTATGGCTACACCTTC. Protein sequence: CASSQGIAGIDYGYTF. The chain uses TRBV4-1 and TRBJ1-2, with TRBD1 as a possible D gene (5 bases). The V gene's germline CDR1 is MGHRA and CDR2 YSYEKL. CDR3 size: 16 residues. Trimming shortened V by 1 base and J by 3 bases, and 15 bases separated the two germline ends.

This chain links TRBV10-3 with TRBJ2-1; 13 bases line up with TRBD2. The V gene's germline CDR1 is ENHRY and CDR2 SYGVKD. The junction had 10 bases not matched to a gene; V was cut back by 8 bases and J by 6 bases. This CDR3 contains 16 residues. For the CDR3, the DNA is TGTGCCATCTCAAACACCGGGACTAGCGGGGTCAATGAGCAGTTCTTC. This codes for CAISNTGTSGVNEQFF.

This clone was detected only once. The V gene is TRBV6-5, the J gene TRBJ2-5; tentative D call: TRBD1 (6 bases). The CDR3 has 13 residues. CDR1 MNHEY and CDR2 SVGAGI come from the germline V gene. V was shortened by 6 bases and J by 7 bases, with 15 bases between the two germline ends. CDR3 coding DNA: TGTGCCAGCAGAGTTCGACAGGCCCCGACCCAGTACTTC. Its protein product is CASRVRQAPTQYF.

The chain couples TRBV4-1 to TRBJ1-4; D gene ambiguous. The CDR3 has 16 amino acids. V lost 0 bases, J lost 3 bases, and 11 bases lay in between. Germline CDR1 is MGHRA and CDR2 is YSYEKL. Written as DNA, the CDR3 is TGCGCCAGCAGCCAAGACGGAGGAATTGCTAATGAAAAACTGTTTTTT. Translation: CASSQDGGIANEKLFF.

The chain couples TRBV4-2 to TRBJ2-5, with 10 positions matching TRBD2. The assigned J gene may be wrong: the sequence end matches TRBJ2-7 better. This CDR3 contains 18 residues. Germline values: CDR1 LGHNA, CDR2 YNFKEQ. The CDR3 protein is CASSHREASGRVAYEQYF. In nucleotides, the CDR3 is TGTGCCAGCAGCCACCGAGAGGCTAGCGGGAGAGTGGCCTACGAGCAGTACTTC.

In this sample, this clone turned up a few times. V gene TRBV27 combines with J gene TRBJ1-1; D ambiguous. CDR3 length: 15 residues. The V and J ends lost 3 bases and 2 bases respectively, with 13 bases between them. Germline values: CDR1 MNHEY, CDR2 SMNVEV (reference sequence). CDR3 amino acids: CASSFRPTGNTEAFF. The CDR3 nucleotides read TGTGCCAGCAGTTTCCGCCCGACGGGAAACACTGAAGCTTTCTTT.

V gene TRBV2 combines with J gene TRBJ2-3, with 8 nucleotides matching TRBD2. The CDR3 spans 14 residues. The V and J ends lost 7 bases and 4 bases, in that order; junction bases with no gene match: 7. Germline V gene data show CDR1 as SNHLY and CDR2 as FYNNEI. The CDR3 nucleotides are TGTGCCAGCAAGGAAGGACTAGCAGCAGATACGCAGTATTTT. Its protein is CASKEGLAADTQYF.

This clone has just one count. The gene calls are TRBV7-9 and TRBJ1-2; TRBD1 might be the D (6 bases). CDR1 is SEHNR and CDR2 is FQNEAQ in the germline V gene (reference sequence). The CDR3 is 14 residues long. Trimming stripped 2 bases from V and 5 bases from J, with 12 bases between. As DNA, the CDR3 is TGTGCCAGCAGCTTAAACAGGGAGAGTTATGGCTACACCTTC. It is translated as CASSLNRESYGYTF. The variable domain in full, with the rest retrieved from reference TRBV7-9 and TRBJ1-2, is DTGVSQNPRHKITKRGQNVTFRCDPISEHNRLYWYRQTLGQGPEFLTYFQNEAQLEKSRLLSDRFSAERPKGSFSTLEIQRTEQGDSAMYLCASSLNRESYGYTFGSGTRLTVV.

V and J are TRBV7-6 and TRBJ1-2; 8 bases are a match to TRBD1. In germline, CDR1 is SGHVS, CDR2 FNYEAQ. The CDR3 has 14 residues. Trimming took 1 base from V and 3 from J; bases not matched to a gene: 1. CDR3 sequence: CASSLEQGDYGYTF. The CDR3 nucleotides read TGTGCCAGCAGCTTAGAACAGGGGGACTATGGCTACACCTTC.

The chain couples TRBV9 to TRBJ1-1; D remains unclear. The germline V gene encodes CDR1 SGDLS and CDR2 YYNGEE. There are 15 residues in the CDR3. V was clipped by 0 bases and J by 5 bases, with 14 bases between them. CDR3 sequence (DNA): TGTGCCAGCAGCGTAGGCAGCCACGGGGTGACTGAAGCTTTCTTT. This gives the protein CASSVGSHGVTEAFF. The full variable domain, in which reference TRBV9 and TRBJ1-1 provide the parts outside the CDR3, is DSGVTQTPKHLITATGQRVTLRCSPRSGDLSVYWYQQSLDQGLQFLIQYYNGEERAKGNILERFSAQQFPDLHSELNLSSLELGDSALYFCASSVGSHGVTEAFFGQGTRLTVV.